Shown below are 13 T cell receptor beta chains from a single sample sequenced in a study of CD8 T cells in Susac syndrome. RNA totalling roughly 0.5 to 1 ug underwent reverse transcription with random hexamers. TCRdb ran MiXCR on the immunoSEQ multiplex PCR reads and lists one entry per CDR3 protein. The profile shows about 150,000 distinct CDR3 sequences, approximately 95% of them singletons. The source material was CD4+ T cells from PBMCs. The receptors stem from a human donor with Susac syndrome.

The table lists this clonotype with a few counts. This chain connects TRBV5-6 to TRBJ1-2, with D uncertain. Trimming pared 0 bases from V and 6 bases from J, leaving 6 bases between. Germline V gene lookup returns CDR1 SGHDT and CDR2 YYEEEE. The CDR3 covers 12 residues. The chain's CDR3 is CASSLEGHGYTF. In nucleotides, the CDR3 is TGTGCCAGCAGCTTGGAAGGCCATGGCTACACCTTC. Full variable domain (missing parts from reference TRBV5-6 and TRBJ1-2): DAGVTQSPTHLIKTRGQQVTLRCSPKSGHDTVSWYQQALGQGPQFIFQYYEEEERQRGNFPDRFSGHQFPNYSSELNVNALLLGDSALYLCASSLEGHGYTFGSGTRLTVV.

The chain uses TRBV7-8 and TRBJ1-5; D ambiguous. Deletions cut 5 bases from V and 3 bases from J, with 11 bases between. Germline V gives CDR1 SGHVS, CDR2 FQNEAQ. The CDR3 loop spans 14 amino acids. The CDR3: CASSPPGPNQPQHF. Written as DNA, the CDR3 is TGTGCCAGCAGCCCCCCCGGGCCCAATCAGCCCCAGCATTTT.

V and J are TRBV3-1 and TRBJ1-2, with TRBD1 matching over 7 bases. The trim removed 6 bases at V and 1 base at J, leaving 5 bases unmatched. CDR1 LGHDT and CDR2 YNNKEL come from the germline V gene (reference sequence). This CDR3 contains 14 residues. The CDR3 DNA is TGTGCCAGCAGAAACAGGGGCCTTAACTATGGCTACACCTTC. This encodes CASRNRGLNYGYTF.

The gene calls are TRBV7-2 and TRBJ1-1, with D perhaps TRBD1 (6 bases). The V gene lost 2 bases and the J gene lost 6 bases, with 10 bases spanning the gap. The germline V gene has CDR1 SGHTA and CDR2 FQGNSA. The CDR3 sequence is 13 residues long. The CDR3 loop is CASSLRDNSEAFF. Here the CDR3 DNA reads TGTGCCAGCAGCTTACGGGACAACTCTGAAGCTTTCTTT.

This clonotype was seen a handful of times. The rearrangement uses TRBV29-1 and TRBJ2-3; D is undetermined. V was trimmed by 3 bases and J by 3 bases, leaving 1 base between them. This CDR3 is built from 10 residues. Germline V CDR1 and CDR2: SQVTM, ANQGSEA. The CDR3 DNA reads as TGCAGCGTTGATACAGATACGCAGTATTTT. It is translated as CSVDTDTQYF.

The chain carries TRBV29-1 and TRBJ1-1; a weak D match, TRBD1 (6 bases). This CDR3 has 14 residues. Trimming removed 1 base at V and 2 bases at J, with 11 bases between. CDR1 SQVTM and CDR2 ANQGSEA come from the germline V gene. CDR3 nucleotides: TGCAGCGTTGAAGGGGCAGGGGTAAACACTGAAGCTTTCTTT. Translated: CSVEGAGVNTEAFF.

This chain joins TRBV18 and TRBJ2-5; 7 bases agree with TRBD1. CDR3 size: 14 residues. CDR1 is KGHSH, CDR2 LQKENI, per germline. With V trimmed by 5 bases and J by 2 bases, 5 bases remained unmatched. The CDR3 loop is CASSRGQTQETQYF. The CDR3 coding sequence is TGTGCCAGCTCAAGGGGACAGACTCAAGAGACCCAGTACTTC.

The J gene is TRBJ1-3, the V gene TRBV7-9; 7 bases are a match to TRBD1. Germline CDR1 is SEHNR and CDR2 is FQNEAQ (reference sequence). V shed 5 bases and J 0 bases; nucleotides not matched to a gene: 7. CDR3 length: 16 residues. The DNA of the CDR3 is TGTGCCAGCAGCCCAACCCCAGGGGGCTCTGGAAACACCATATATTTT. It codes for CASSPTPGGSGNTIYF.

The chain recombines TRBV21-1 with TRBJ2-3; the table's TRBD1 call for D was not verified on the DNA. TRBV21-1 is annotated as a pseudogene. CDR3 length: 16 amino acids. This chain's CDR3 is CATEKGGGGREDTQYF. CDR3 DNA: TGTGCCACCGAAAAAGGGGGCGGGGGTAGAGAAGATACGCAGTATTTT.

This clonotype occurred once. The chain joins TRBV29-1 to TRBJ2-1; possible D gene TRBD1, 5 bases. The germline gives CDR1 SQVTM, CDR2 ANQGSEA. The CDR3 sequence is 14 residues long. V dropped 3 bases and J dropped 0 bases, with 9 bases sitting between them. CDR3 nucleotide sequence: TGCAGCGTTGACCTCCAGGGCTCCTACAATGAGCAGTTCTTC. As protein: CSVDLQGSYNEQFF.

The chain links TRBV7-2 to TRBJ1-6; D may be TRBD1 (5 bases). Germline V lookup: CDR1 SGHTA, CDR2 FQGNSA. Trimming cost V 5 bases and J 7 bases, with 18 bases left between them. The CDR3 totals 16 residues. The CDR3 bases are TGTGCCAGCAGCATCACCTGGGGCAGGAGGAATTCACCCCTCCACTTT. The encoded protein is CASSITWGRRNSPLHF. The entire variable domain, with the rest obtained from reference TRBV7-2 and TRBJ1-6, is as follows: GAGVSQSPSNKVTEKGKDVELRCDPISGHTALYWYRQSLGQGLEFLIYFQGNSAPDKSGLPSDRFSAERTGGSVSTLTIQRTQQEDSAVYLCASSITWGRRNSPLHFGNGTRLTVT.

This sequence joins TRBV18 and TRBJ1-6, with D maybe TRBD1 (5 bases). There are 14 residues in the CDR3. Germline V gives CDR1 KGHSH, CDR2 LQKENI. V was cut by 3 bases and J by 7 bases, with 10 bases left in between. CDR3 nucleotide sequence: TGTGCCAGCTCACCGGGACTTGGGAATTCACCCCTCCACTTT. Translating it yields CASSPGLGNSPLHF.

The V gene is TRBV29-1, the J gene TRBJ2-1; 11 bases agree with TRBD2. J was trimmed by 10 bases and V by 8 bases; bases with no gene match: 16. The CDR3 extends over 15 amino acids. Germline lookup yields CDR1 SQVTM and CDR2 ANQGSEA. CDR3 residues: CSSSLLAGARGEQFF. The CDR3 DNA reads TGCAGCTCCTCCCTACTAGCGGGGGCAAGGGGCGAGCAGTTCTTC.